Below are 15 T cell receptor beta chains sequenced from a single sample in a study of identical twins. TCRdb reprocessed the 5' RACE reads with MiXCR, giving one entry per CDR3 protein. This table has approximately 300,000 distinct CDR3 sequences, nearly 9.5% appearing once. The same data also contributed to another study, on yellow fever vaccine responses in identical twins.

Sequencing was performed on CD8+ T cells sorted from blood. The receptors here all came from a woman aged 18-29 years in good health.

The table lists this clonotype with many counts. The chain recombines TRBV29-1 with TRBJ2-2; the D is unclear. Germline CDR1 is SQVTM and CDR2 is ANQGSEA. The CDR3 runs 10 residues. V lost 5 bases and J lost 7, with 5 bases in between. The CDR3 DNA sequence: TGCAGCGTTTTAGACGGGGAGCTGTTTTTT. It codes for CSVLDGELFF.

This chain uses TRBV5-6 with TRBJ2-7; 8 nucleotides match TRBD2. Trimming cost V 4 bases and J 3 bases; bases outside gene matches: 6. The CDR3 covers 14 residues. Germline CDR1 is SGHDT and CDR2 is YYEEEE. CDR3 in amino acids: CASSTSGTSYEQYF. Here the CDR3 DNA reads TGTGCCAGCAGCACCTCCGGGACTAGCTACGAGCAGTACTTC.

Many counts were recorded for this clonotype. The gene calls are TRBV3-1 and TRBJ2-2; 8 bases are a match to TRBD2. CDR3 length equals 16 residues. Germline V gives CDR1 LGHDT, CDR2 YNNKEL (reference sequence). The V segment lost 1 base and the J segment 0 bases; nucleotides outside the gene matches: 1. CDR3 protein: CASSQVLAANTGELFF. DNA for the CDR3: TGTGCCAGCAGCCAAGTACTAGCGGCGAACACCGGGGAGCTGTTTTTT.

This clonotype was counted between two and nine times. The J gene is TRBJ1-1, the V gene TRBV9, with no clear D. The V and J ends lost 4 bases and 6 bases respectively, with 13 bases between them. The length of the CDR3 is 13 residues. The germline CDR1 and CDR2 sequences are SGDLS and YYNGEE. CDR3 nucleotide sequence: TGTGCCAGCAGCCCCCCGGTTGAGCCTGAAGCTTTCTTT. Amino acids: CASSPPVEPEAFF.

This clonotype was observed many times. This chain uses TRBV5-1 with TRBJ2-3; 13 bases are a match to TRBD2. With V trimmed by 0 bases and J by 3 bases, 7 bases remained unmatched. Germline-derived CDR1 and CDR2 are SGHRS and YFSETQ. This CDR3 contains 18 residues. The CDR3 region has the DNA TGCGCCAGCAGCTTGGAAAAACTAGCGGGAGGGCCTACAGATACGCAGTATTTT. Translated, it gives CASSLEKLAGGPTDTQYF.

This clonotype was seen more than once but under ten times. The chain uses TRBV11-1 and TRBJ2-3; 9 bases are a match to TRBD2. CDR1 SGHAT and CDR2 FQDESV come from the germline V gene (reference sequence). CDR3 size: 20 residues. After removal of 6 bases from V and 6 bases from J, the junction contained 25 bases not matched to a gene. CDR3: CASRRRGRLTSGTEVDTQYF. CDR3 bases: TGTGCCAGCAGGCGACGGGGACGGTTGACTAGCGGAACCGAAGTGGATACGCAGTATTTT.

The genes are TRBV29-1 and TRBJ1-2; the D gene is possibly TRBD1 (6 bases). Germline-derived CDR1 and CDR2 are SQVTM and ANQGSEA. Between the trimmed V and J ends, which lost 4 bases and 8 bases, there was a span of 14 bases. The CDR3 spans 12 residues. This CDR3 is CSVGEGGQGYTF. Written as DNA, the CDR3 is TGCAGCGTTGGGGAAGGGGGTCAGGGCTACACCTTC.

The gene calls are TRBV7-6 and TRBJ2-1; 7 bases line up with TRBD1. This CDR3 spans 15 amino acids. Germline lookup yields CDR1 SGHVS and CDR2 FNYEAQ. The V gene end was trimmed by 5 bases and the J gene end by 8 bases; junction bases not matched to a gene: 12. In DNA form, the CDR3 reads TGTGCCAGCAGCCCCCCCGGGACAGCCCGCGATGAGCAGTTCTTC. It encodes CASSPPGTARDEQFF.

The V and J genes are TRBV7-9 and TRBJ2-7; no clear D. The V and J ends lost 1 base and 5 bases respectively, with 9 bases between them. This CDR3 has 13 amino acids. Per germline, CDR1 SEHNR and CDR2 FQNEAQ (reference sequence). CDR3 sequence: CASSLVGRDEQYF. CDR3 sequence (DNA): TGTGCCAGCAGCTTAGTAGGCCGGGACGAGCAGTACTTC.

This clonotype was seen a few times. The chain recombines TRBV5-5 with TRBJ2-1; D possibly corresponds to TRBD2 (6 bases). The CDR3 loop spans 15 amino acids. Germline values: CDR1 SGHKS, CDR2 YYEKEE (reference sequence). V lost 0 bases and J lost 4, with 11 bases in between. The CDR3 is CASSLEWTIYNEQFF. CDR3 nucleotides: TGTGCCAGCAGCTTGGAATGGACTATATACAATGAGCAGTTCTTC.

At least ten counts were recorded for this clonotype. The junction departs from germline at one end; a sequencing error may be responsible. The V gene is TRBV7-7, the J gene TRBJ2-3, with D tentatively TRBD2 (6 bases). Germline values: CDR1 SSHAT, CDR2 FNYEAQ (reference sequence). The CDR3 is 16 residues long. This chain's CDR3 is CASSLRSAGSLDTQYF. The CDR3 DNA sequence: TGTGCTAGCAGCTTACGAAGCGCGGGGTCATTAGATACGCAGTATTTT.

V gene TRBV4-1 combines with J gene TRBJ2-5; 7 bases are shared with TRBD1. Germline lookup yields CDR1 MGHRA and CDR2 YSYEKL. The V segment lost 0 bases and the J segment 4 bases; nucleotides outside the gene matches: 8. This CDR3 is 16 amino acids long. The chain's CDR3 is CASSQDQGDLRETQYF. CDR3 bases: TGCGCCAGCAGCCAAGATCAGGGGGATTTAAGAGAGACCCAGTACTTC.

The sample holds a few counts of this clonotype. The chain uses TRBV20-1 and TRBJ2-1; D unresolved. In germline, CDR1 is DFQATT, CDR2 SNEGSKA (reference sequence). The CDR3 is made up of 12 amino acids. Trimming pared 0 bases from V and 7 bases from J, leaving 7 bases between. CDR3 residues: CSARDLGNEQFF. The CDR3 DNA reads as TGCAGTGCTAGAGACCTGGGTAATGAGCAGTTCTTC.

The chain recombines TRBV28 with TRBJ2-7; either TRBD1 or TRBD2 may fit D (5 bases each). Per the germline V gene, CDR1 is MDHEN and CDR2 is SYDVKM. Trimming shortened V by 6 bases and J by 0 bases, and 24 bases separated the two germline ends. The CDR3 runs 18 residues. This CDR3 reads CASRNSGTASFLSYEQYF. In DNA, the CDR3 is TGTGCCAGCAGGAATTCCGGGACGGCCTCCTTTCTCTCCTACGAGCAGTACTTC.

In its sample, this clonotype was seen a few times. CDR3 loop: CASIRTTEAFF. The CDR3 nucleotides read TGTGCCAGCATCAGGACCACTGAAGCTTTCTTT. The gene calls are TRBV2 and TRBJ1-1; D is undetermined. Per the germline V gene, CDR1 is SNHLY and CDR2 is FYNNEI. The CDR3 has 11 residues. Trimming removed 7 bases at V and 4 bases at J, with 7 bases between.